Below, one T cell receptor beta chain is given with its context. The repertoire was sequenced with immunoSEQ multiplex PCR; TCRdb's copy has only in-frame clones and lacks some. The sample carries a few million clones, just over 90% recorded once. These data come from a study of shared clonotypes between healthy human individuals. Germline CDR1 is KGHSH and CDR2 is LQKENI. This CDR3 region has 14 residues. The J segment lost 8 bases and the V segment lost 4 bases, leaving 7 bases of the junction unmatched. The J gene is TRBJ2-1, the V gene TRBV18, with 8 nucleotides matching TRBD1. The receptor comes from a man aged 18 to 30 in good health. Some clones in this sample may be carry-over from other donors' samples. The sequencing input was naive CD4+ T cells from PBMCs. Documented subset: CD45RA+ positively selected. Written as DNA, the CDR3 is TGTGCCAGCTCACTTCTCGACAGGGGCGATGAGCAGTTCTTC. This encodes CASSLLDRGDEQFF.